The present entry profiles one TCR beta chain with its context. Its antigen is not known. The data derive from a study of shared clonotypes between healthy human individuals. About the research overall: CD4 naive and CD4 memory each took three plates per donor, while CD8 naive took two and CD8 memory one.

Study-level points and caveats: Naive subsets generally had larger estimated richness than memory subsets. For naive CD4 cells, 4% to 5% of clonotypes were shared across a handful of donors.

Using immunoSEQ multiplex PCR, the repertoire was profiled, and TCRdb retains in-frame clones only, with some absent. The table has some 1.5 million clones, roughly 96% seen once. Sequencing was carried out using naive CD4+ T cells sorted from blood. Sample subset: CD45RA+ positively selected. This sequence originates from a man between 25 and 39 years old in good health.

CDR3 sequence (DNA): TGCAGCGCGGACGGAACGAGAGAGACCCAGTACTTC. Translated: CSADGTRETQYF. The genes are TRBV29-1 and TRBJ2-5; unclear D gene. V lost 7 bases, J lost 4 bases, and 13 bases lay in between. This CDR3 spans 12 amino acids. Germline assignment: CDR1 SQVTM and CDR2 ANQGSEA.